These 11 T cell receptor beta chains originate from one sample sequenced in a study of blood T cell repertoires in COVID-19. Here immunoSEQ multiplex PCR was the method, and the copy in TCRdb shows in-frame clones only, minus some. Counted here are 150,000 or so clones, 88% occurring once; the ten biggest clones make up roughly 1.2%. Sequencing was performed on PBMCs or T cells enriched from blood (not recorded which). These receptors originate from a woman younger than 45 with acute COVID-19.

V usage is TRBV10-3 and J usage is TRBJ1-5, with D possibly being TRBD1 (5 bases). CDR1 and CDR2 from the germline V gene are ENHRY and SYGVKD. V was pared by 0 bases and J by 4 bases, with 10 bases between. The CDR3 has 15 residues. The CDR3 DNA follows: TGTGCCATCAGTGAGTCGGGTGGGGCTAATCAGCCCCAGCATTTT. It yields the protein CAISESGGANQPQHF.

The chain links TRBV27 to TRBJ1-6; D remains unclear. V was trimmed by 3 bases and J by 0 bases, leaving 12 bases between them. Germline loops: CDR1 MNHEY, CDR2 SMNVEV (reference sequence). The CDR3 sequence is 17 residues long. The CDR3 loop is CASSFSLSSSYNSPLHF. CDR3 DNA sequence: TGTGCCAGCAGTTTTTCCCTGTCCAGCTCCTATAATTCACCCCTCCACTTT.

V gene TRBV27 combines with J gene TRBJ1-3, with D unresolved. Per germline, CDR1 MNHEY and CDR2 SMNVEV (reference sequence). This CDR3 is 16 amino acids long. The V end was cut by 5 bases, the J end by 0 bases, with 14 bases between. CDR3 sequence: CASSPLWADSGNTIYF. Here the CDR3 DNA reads TGTGCCAGCAGTCCCCTTTGGGCAGACTCTGGAAACACCATATATTTT.

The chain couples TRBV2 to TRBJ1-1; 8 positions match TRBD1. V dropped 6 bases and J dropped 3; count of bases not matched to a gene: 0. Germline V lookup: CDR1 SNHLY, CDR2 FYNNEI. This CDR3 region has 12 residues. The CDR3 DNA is TGTGCCAGCAGGGACAGGGACACTGAAGCTTTCTTT. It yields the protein CASRDRDTEAFF.

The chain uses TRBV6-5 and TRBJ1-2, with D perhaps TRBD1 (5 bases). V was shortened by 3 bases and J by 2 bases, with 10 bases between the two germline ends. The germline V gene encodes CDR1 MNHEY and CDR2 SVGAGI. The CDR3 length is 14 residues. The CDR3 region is CASSYDSHNYGYTF. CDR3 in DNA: TGTGCCAGCAGTTATGACAGTCACAACTATGGCTACACCTTC.

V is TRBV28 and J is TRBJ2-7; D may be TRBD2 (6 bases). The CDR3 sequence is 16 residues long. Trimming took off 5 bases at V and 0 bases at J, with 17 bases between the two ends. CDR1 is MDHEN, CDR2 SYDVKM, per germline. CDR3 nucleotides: TGTGCCAGCAGTCCCTCCCCGGGGGTAGGCTCCTACGAGCAGTACTTC. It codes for CASSPSPGVGSYEQYF.

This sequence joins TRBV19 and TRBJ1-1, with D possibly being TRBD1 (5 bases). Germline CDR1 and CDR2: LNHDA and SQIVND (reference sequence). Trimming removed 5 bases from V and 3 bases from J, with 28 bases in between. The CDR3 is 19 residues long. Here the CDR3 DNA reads TGTGCCAGTAGTCCCCTAACCCCGGGACTCCCGGAGCGGGACACTGAAGCTTTCTTT. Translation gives CASSPLTPGLPERDTEAFF.

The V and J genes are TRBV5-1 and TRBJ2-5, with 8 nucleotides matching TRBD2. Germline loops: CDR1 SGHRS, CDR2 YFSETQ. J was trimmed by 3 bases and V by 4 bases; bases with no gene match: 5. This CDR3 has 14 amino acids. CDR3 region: CASSPRREEETQYF. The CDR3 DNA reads TGCGCCAGCAGCCCGAGGCGGGAGGAAGAGACCCAGTACTTC.

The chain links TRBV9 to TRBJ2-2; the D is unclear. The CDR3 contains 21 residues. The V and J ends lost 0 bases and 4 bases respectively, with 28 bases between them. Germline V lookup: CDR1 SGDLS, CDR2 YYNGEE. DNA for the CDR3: TGTGCCAGCAGCGTAGGAAGCCAACAGTTTTCGTGGGTCACGATCACCGGGGAGCTGTTTTTT. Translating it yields CASSVGSQQFSWVTITGELFF.

The CDR3 sequence is CASSQVVDYNEQFF. In nucleotides, the CDR3 is TGTGCCAGCAGCCAAGTGGTAGACTACAATGAGCAGTTCTTC. This sequence joins TRBV14 and TRBJ2-1; D uncertain. The germline V and J ends were trimmed by 1 base and 3 bases, with 7 bases remaining between them. The length of the CDR3 is 14 residues. Germline V gene data show CDR1 as SGHDN and CDR2 as FVKESK. Variable domain in full (rest from reference TRBV14 and TRBJ2-1): EAGVTQFPSHSVIEKGQTVTLRCDPISGHDNLYWYRRVMGKEIKFLLHFVKESKQDESGMPNNRFLAERTGGTYSTLKVQPAELEDSGVYFCASSQVVDYNEQFFGPGTRLTVL.

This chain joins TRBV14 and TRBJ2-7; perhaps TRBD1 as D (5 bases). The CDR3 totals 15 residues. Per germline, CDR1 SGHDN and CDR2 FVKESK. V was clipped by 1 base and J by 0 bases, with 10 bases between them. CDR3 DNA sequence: TGTGCCAGCAGCCAAGTTGGCAGGGCCTCCTACGAGCAGTACTTC. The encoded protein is CASSQVGRASYEQYF.